These 13 T cell receptor beta chains came from one sample sequenced in a study of cytomegalovirus exposure and HLA in healthy donors. Researchers ran the PCR with 60 Vbeta and 13 Jbeta primers. The protocol was immunoSEQ multiplex PCR, while the TCRdb copy is restricted to in-frame clones and leaves out a portion. The table lists 140,000 to 150,000 clones, 84% of them singletons, with over 2% in the top ten. The sequencing input was PBMCs. The source is a boy aged 2 to 10 in good health and CMV-seronegative.

The chain carries TRBV7-7 and TRBJ2-5; 7 bases are shared with TRBD1. The CDR3 is made up of 17 amino acids. Germline V gene sequence: CDR1 SSHAT, CDR2 FNYEAQ (reference sequence). V shed 1 base and J 2 bases; nucleotides not matched to a gene: 10. The CDR3 spells CASSLGKPGTEQETQYF. CDR3 sequence (DNA): TGTGCCAGCAGCTTAGGGAAGCCCGGGACAGAACAAGAGACCCAGTACTTC.

The chain recombines TRBV5-1 with TRBJ1-5; no definite D call. Trimming cost V 4 bases and J 6 bases, with 17 bases left between them. The CDR3 length is 15 residues. Germline V lookup: CDR1 SGHRS, CDR2 YFSETQ. CDR3: CASSLIGGSVQPQHF. The CDR3 coding sequence is TGCGCCAGCAGCCTTATAGGAGGGTCGGTTCAGCCCCAGCATTTT. The full variable domain, with the rest looked up from reference TRBV5-1 and TRBJ1-5, is KAGVTQTPRYLIKTRGQQVTLSCSPISGHRSVSWYQQTPGQGLQFLFEYFSETQRNKGNFPGRFSGRQFSNSRSEMNVSTLELGDSALYLCASSLIGGSVQPQHFGDGTRLSIL.

The V and J genes are TRBV25-1 and TRBJ2-4, with D perhaps TRBD2 (5 bases). The CDR3 covers 14 residues. Germline V gene sequence: CDR1 MGHDK, CDR2 SYGVNS. V gave up 3 bases and J gave up 8 bases, with 14 bases separating them. The CDR3 loop reads CASSEHGDADIQYF. The CDR3 DNA is TGTGCCAGCAGTGAGCACGGGGATGCAGACATTCAGTACTTC.

The gene calls are TRBV9 and TRBJ2-6; 12 bases map to TRBD1. CDR1 SGDLS and CDR2 YYNGEE come from the germline V gene. V was pared by 3 bases and J by 13 bases, with 14 bases of the junction left unmatched. This CDR3 is built from 17 residues. The CDR3 reads CASSGSGTGGRFWVLTF. The CDR3 DNA follows: TGTGCCAGCAGCGGCTCCGGGACAGGGGGCCGATTTTGGGTCCTGACTTTC.

The V and J genes are TRBV9 and TRBJ2-1; 12 nucleotides line up with TRBD2. V lost 2 bases to trimming and J lost 8 bases; unmatched junction nucleotides: 17. CDR1 is SGDLS, CDR2 YYNGEE, per germline. The length of the CDR3 is 19 residues. The CDR3 spells CASSVDVSGETSGRHEQFF. The CDR3 DNA reads as TGTGCCAGCAGCGTGGACGTGAGTGGTGAGACTAGCGGGAGACATGAGCAGTTCTTC.

This clone has a single count. V and J are TRBV30 and TRBJ1-5; TRBD1 agrees at 7 bases. In germline, CDR1 is GTSNPN, CDR2 SVGIG (reference sequence). The CDR3 has 13 amino acids. The junction had 4 bases not matched to a gene; V was cut back by 3 bases and J by 5 bases. The CDR3 spells CAWSNRGDQPQHF. The CDR3 bases are TGTGCCTGGAGCAACAGGGGAGATCAGCCCCAGCATTTT.

The chain combines TRBV4-2 with TRBJ1-1, with TRBD1 matching over 10 bases. Trimming took 4 bases from V and 4 from J; bases not matched to a gene: 18. CDR3 length: 19 amino acids. Germline CDR1 LGHNA, CDR2 YNFKEQ. CDR3 amino acids: CASSLYPRDRGWPRTEAFF. The CDR3 DNA sequence: TGTGCCAGCAGCCTTTACCCCCGGGACAGGGGATGGCCCCGCACTGAAGCTTTCTTT.

The chain carries TRBV29-1 and TRBJ2-5; 7 bases map to TRBD2. This CDR3 is built from 12 residues. The germline gives CDR1 SQVTM, CDR2 ANQGSEA. J gave up 5 bases and V 7 bases, and 7 bases lay outside the gene matches. The DNA of the CDR3 is TGCAGCGCCCGTGAGGGAGGGGAGACCCAGTACTTC. Amino acids: CSAREGGETQYF.

The chain employs TRBV9 and TRBJ2-1, with 10 bases matching TRBD2. J gave up 7 bases and V 0 bases, and 7 bases lay outside the gene matches. There are 16 residues in the CDR3. From germline, CDR1 is SGDLS and CDR2 YYNGEE. CDR3 region: CASSVDNSGGWNEQFF. CDR3 DNA sequence: TGTGCCAGCAGCGTAGACAATAGCGGGGGGTGGAATGAGCAGTTCTTC.

This chain uses TRBV6-5 with TRBJ1-4, with unresolved D. Deletions cut 6 bases from V and 8 bases from J, with 10 bases between. This CDR3 comprises 12 residues. The germline V gene encodes CDR1 MNHEY and CDR2 SVGAGI. The CDR3: CASRRAEEKLFF. DNA of the CDR3: TGTGCCAGCAGGCGGGCGGAGGAAAAACTGTTTTTT.

This chain links TRBV18 with TRBJ1-5, with D possibly being TRBD1 (5 bases). The CDR3 covers 15 residues. V lost 3 bases and J 5 bases, leaving 14 bases between the germline ends. In germline, CDR1 is KGHSH, CDR2 LQKENI. This CDR3 reads CASSPVVTVDQPQHF. The CDR3 coding sequence is TGTGCCAGCTCACCGGTGGTGACAGTAGATCAGCCCCAGCATTTT. The full variable domain, with the rest looked up from reference TRBV18 and TRBJ1-5, is NAGVMQNPRHLVRRRGQEARLRCSPMKGHSHVYWYRQLPEEGLKFMVYLQKENIIDESGMPKERFSAEFPKEGPSILRIQQVVRGDSAAYFCASSPVVTVDQPQHFGDGTRLSIL.

The chain is built from TRBV28 and TRBJ2-3; TRBD1 might be the D (5 bases). Germline lookup yields CDR1 MDHEN and CDR2 SYDVKM. The CDR3 has 13 residues. V was cut by 2 bases and J by 10 bases, with 13 bases left in between. Written as DNA, the CDR3 is TGTGCCAGCAGTTTACCCCCACAGGTTCCGCAGTATTTT. This translates into CASSLPPQVPQYF. Full variable domain (rest looked up from reference TRBV28 and TRBJ2-3): DVKVTQSSRYLVKRTGEKVFLECVQDMDHENMFWYRQDPGLGLRLIYFSYDVKMKEKGDIPEGYSVSREKKERFSLILESASTNQTSMYLCASSLPPQVPQYFGPGTRLTVL.

CDR3 loop: CSASGTGELFF. The CDR3 region has the DNA TGCAGTGCGTCCGGGACCGGGGAGCTGTTTTTT. The rearrangement joins TRBV20-1 to TRBJ2-2; D is ambiguous. This CDR3 is 11 amino acids long. V was trimmed by 6 bases and J by 5 bases, leaving 7 bases between them. CDR1 is DFQATT, CDR2 SNEGSKA, per germline (reference sequence).